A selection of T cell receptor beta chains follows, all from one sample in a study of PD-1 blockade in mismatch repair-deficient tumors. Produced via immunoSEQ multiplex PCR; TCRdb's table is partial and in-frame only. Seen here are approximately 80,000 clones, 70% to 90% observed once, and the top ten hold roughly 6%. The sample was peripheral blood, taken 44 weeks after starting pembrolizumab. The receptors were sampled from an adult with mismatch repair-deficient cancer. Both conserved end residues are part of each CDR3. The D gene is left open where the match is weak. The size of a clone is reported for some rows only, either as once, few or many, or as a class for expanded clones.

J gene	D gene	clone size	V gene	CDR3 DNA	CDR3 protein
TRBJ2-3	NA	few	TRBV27	TGTGCCAGCAGCCTACAGGACCCCAGCACAGATACGCAGTATTTT	CASSLQDPSTDTQYF
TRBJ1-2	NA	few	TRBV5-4	TGTGCCAGCAGCTTGGAAGGGTTTGGCTACACCTTC	CASSLEGFGYTF
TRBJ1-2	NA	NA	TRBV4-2	TGTGCCAGCAGCCAAGCGGGGGGTGGCGGCTATGGCTACACCTTC	CASSQAGGGGYGYTF
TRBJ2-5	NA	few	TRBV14	TGTGCCAGCAGCCCCCTGGGACTCACTAAAGAGACCCAGTACTTC	CASSPLGLTKETQYF
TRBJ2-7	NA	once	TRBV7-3	TGTGCCAGCAGCCTCGGACGGGTCTCCGAGCAGTACTTC	CASSLGRVSEQYF
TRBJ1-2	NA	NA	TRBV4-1	TGCGCCAGCAGCTCTGCGGTGGGGCCCTATGGCTACACCTTC	CASSSAVGPYGYTF
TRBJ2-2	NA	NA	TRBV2	TGTGCCAGCGGACGTAGACCGCCTCGGTTCAGCGGGGAGCTGTTTTTT	CASGRRPPRFSGELFF
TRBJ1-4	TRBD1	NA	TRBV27	TGTGCCAGCAGTTGGACAGGGCTGAGGGGGGAAAAACTGTTTTTT	CASSWTGLRGEKLFF
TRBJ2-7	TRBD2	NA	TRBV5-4	TGTGCCAGCAGCAGTATGACTAGCGGGGACTACGAGCAGTACTTC	CASSSMTSGDYEQYF
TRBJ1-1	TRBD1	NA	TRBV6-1	TGTGCCAGCAGTGAATGGGCAGGGGGTTACACTGAAGCTTTCTTT	CASSEWAGGYTEAFF
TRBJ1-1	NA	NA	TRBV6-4	TGTGCCAGCAGTGACGGTCCTCTTACTGAAGCTTTCTTT	CASSDGPLTEAFF
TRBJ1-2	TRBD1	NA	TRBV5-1	TGCGCCAGCAGCTTGGAAGGGACAGATGGCTACACCTTC	CASSLEGTDGYTF
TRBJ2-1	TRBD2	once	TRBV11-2	TGTGCCAGCACCGTCTTCAGACTAGCGGGGCTTTACAATGAGCAGTTCTTC	CASTVFRLAGLYNEQFF
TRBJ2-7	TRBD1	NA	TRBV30	TGTGCCTGGAGTGTAGGGGGACAGGGCTACGAGCAGTACTTC	CAWSVGGQGYEQYF
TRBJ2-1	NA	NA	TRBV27	TGTGCCAGCAGTTTATCTGGGGCTGAGCAGTTCTTC	CASSLSGAEQFF
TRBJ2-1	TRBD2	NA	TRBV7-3	TGTGCCAGCAGCTTGAGTGGGACTAGCGGGCCGGATGAGCAGTTCTTC	CASSLSGTSGPDEQFF
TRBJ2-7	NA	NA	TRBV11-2	TGTGCCAGCAGCTTAGTTGGGGGCTCCTACGAGCAGTACTTC	CASSLVGGSYEQYF
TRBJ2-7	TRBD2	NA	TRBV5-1	TGCGCCAGCAGCTTGGGCCCCCCGGGACTAGCGGGCTACGAGCAGTACTTC	CASSLGPPGLAGYEQYF
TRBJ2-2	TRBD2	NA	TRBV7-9	TGTGCCATGAGCCGGGAGGGTATCGGGGAGCTGTTTTTT	CAMSREGIGELFF
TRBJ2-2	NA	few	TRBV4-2	TGTGCCAGCAGCCACGGGAGGCTGTTTTTT	CASSHGRLFF
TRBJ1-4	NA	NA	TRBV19	TGTGCCAGTAGCCAAGGATCCAGTGCTAATGAAAAACTGTTTTTT	CASSQGSSANEKLFF
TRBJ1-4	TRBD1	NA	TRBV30	TGTGCCTGCGGACAGGGATCGGGAAAACTGTTTTTT	CACGQGSGKLFF
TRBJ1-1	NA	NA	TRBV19	TGTGCCAGTAGTATAGAAGGACGCGGGGAAGAAGCTTTCTTT	CASSIEGRGEEAFF
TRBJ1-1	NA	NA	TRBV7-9	TGTGCCAGCAGCTCGGGCCTTATGAACACTGAAGCTTTCTTT	CASSSGLMNTEAFF
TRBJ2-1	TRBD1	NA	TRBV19	TGTGCCAGTAGTACCCGGGACAGACTCTACAATGAGCAGTTCTTC	CASSTRDRLYNEQFF
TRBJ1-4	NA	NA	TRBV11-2	TGTGCCAGCAGCTTACCGGGTATTAATGAAAAACTGTTTTTT	CASSLPGINEKLFF
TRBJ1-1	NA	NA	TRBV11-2	TGTGCCAGCAGCCCTTCAGGGAACACTGAAGCTTTCTTT	CASSPSGNTEAFF
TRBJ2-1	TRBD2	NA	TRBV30	TGTGCCTGGAGTGGGGGTAGCGGGTATTACAATGAGCAGTTCTTC	CAWSGGSGYYNEQFF
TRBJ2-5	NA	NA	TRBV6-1	TGTGCCAGCAAGGCAGGAGACGTGAGAGAGACCCAGTACTTC	CASKAGDVRETQYF
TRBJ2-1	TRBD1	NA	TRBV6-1	TGTGCCAGCGGTGGACAGGGGTCGGGAGTAGGTTCCTACAATGAGCAGTTCTTC	CASGGQGSGVGSYNEQFF
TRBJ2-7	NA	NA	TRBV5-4	TGTGCCAGCAGCCGCACAGGGGGGGGGATCCCCTACGAGCAGTACTTC	CASSRTGGGIPYEQYF
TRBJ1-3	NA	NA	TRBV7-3	TGTGCCAGCAGCTTATCGGGGGGAAATGGAAACACCATATATTTT	CASSLSGGNGNTIYF
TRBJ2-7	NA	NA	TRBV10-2	TGCGCCAGCACTGGGCAGGGAACCTACGAGCAGTACTTC	CASTGQGTYEQYF
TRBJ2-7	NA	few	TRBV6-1	TGTGCCAGCAGCCAGCGGCACCTTTACGAGCAGTACTTC	CASSQRHLYEQYF
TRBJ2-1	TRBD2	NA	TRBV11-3	TGTGCCAGCAGCTTAGGCGGGAGCGGGAGAAGCCATGAGCAGTTCTTC	CASSLGGSGRSHEQFF
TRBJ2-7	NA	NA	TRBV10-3	TGTGCCATCACCGAGGACTTATCCTACGAGCAGTACTTC	CAITEDLSYEQYF
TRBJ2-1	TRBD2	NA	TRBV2	TGTGCCAGCAGAGTGTCGCCCGGGGGGAGGAATGAGCAGTTCTTC	CASRVSPGGRNEQFF
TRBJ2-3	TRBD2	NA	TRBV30	TGTGCCTGGAGTCCATACTTCGGACTAGCGGGAGTGGCGAGGGGCACAGATACGCAGTATTTT	CAWSPYFGLAGVARGTDTQYF
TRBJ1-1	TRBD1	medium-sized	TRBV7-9	TGTGCCAGCCGACAGGGGAACACTGAAGCTTTCTTT	CASRQGNTEAFF